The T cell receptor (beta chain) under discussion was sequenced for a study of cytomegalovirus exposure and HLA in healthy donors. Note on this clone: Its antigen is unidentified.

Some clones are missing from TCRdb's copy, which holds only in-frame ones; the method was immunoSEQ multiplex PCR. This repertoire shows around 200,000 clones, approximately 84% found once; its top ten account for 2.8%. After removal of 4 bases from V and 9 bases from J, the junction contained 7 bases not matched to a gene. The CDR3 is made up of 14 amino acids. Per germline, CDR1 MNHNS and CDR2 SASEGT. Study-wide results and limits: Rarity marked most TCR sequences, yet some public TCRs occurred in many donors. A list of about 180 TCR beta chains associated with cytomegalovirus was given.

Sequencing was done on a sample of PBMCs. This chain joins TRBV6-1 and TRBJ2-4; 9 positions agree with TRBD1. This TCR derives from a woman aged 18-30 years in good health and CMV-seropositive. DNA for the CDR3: TGTGCCAGCAGTGGCCACGGACAGGGGCGCATTCAGTACTTC. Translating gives CASSGHGQGRIQYF.